These T cell receptor beta chains were read from a single sample in a study of blood T cell repertoires in COVID-19. Data came from immunoSEQ multiplex PCR; TCRdb stores just in-frame clones and leaves some out. The sample yields about 270,000 clones, around 86% seen once. Material: peripheral blood. Source of these receptors: a man between 35 and 55 years old who had recovered from COVID-19. Both conserved end residues are part of each CDR3. A D gene is named only where the DNA matches it firmly. Part of the rows lack a size; the others show once, few, many or a class for expanded clones.

NA	TRBD2	TRBJ2-3	TRBV23-1	CASSQLGLAGFTDTQYF	TGCGCCAGCAGTCAACTCGGACTAGCGGGTTTCACAGATACGCAGTATTTT
NA	NA	TRBJ2-1	TRBV4-3	CASSQDGRVYNEQFF	TGCGCCAGCAGCCAAGATGGCAGGGTATACAATGAGCAGTTCTTC
NA	NA	TRBJ2-4	TRBV2	CASSDPGGFIQYF	TGTGCCAGCAGTGACCCAGGGGGGTTCATTCAGTACTTC
few	NA	TRBJ1-2	TRBV5-6	CASSLAVRDGYTF	TGTGCCAGCAGCTTGGCGGTTCGAGATGGCTACACCTTC
NA	NA	TRBJ2-7	TRBV5-1	CASSLGEVKIYEQYF	TGCGCCAGCAGCTTGGGTGAGGTCAAGATCTACGAGCAGTACTTC
NA	NA	TRBJ1-1	TRBV29-1	CSFGGPSNTEAFF	TGCAGTTTCGGGGGACCGTCGAACACTGAAGCTTTCTTT
NA	NA	TRBJ1-4	TRBV27	CASSRWASPNEKLFF	TGTGCCAGCAGCCGTTGGGCCAGTCCGAATGAAAAACTGTTTTTT
once	NA	TRBJ1-2	TRBV5-1	CASSTAGDYGYTF	TGCGCCAGCAGCACCGCAGGGGACTATGGCTACACCTTC
NA	NA	TRBJ1-2	TRBV27	CASSASGWGYTF	TGTGCCAGCAGTGCCAGCGGTTGGGGCTACACCTTC
NA	TRBD1	TRBJ1-1	TRBV6-1	CASSASRGQGNTEAFF	TGTGCCAGCAGTGCCTCGAGGGGACAGGGGAACACTGAAGCTTTCTTT
NA	TRBD2	TRBJ2-1	TRBV7-2	CASSPGLAVSNEQFF	TGTGCCAGCAGCCCGGGACTAGCCGTCTCCAATGAGCAGTTCTTC
NA	NA	TRBJ2-1	TRBV5-1	CASSPGGGKYNEQFF	TGCGCCAGCAGCCCGGGTGGGGGCAAATACAATGAGCAGTTCTTC
NA	NA	TRBJ2-2	TRBV5-4	CASSVELSTGELFF	TGTGCCAGCAGTGTTGAACTTAGTACCGGGGAGCTGTTTTTT
NA	NA	TRBJ1-1	TRBV4-1	CASSRQLNTEAFF	TGCGCCAGCAGCCGACAGTTGAACACTGAAGCTTTCTTT
NA	NA	TRBJ1-5	TRBV19	CASSIEGSNQPQHF	TGTGCCAGTAGTATCGAGGGAAGCAATCAGCCCCAGCATTTT
NA	NA	TRBJ1-2	TRBV10-3	CAISRDGDYGYTF	TGTGCCATCAGTCGGGATGGGGACTATGGCTACACCTTC
few	TRBD1	TRBJ1-2	TRBV2	CASSSGQGGYGYTF	TGTGCCAGCAGTTCCGGACAGGGCGGCTATGGCTACACCTTC
NA	NA	TRBJ2-1	TRBV11-2	CASSLVSGKGEQFF	TGTGCCAGCAGCTTAGTTTCAGGGAAGGGTGAGCAGTTCTTC
NA	TRBD2	TRBJ2-1	TRBV2	CASSDFLAGGDEQFF	TGTGCCAGCAGTGACTTTCTGGCGGGAGGCGATGAGCAGTTCTTC
NA	NA	TRBJ2-4	TRBV24-1	CATSDARGIQYF	TGTGCCACCAGTGACGCCAGAGGCATTCAGTACTTC
NA	NA	TRBJ1-2	TRBV29-1	CSVGRQASYGYTF	TGCAGCGTGGGGCGACAGGCTTCGTATGGCTACACCTTC
NA	NA	TRBJ1-3	TRBV7-7	CASSLTLSGNTIYF	TGTGCCAGCAGTTTGACTCTCTCTGGAAACACCATATATTTT